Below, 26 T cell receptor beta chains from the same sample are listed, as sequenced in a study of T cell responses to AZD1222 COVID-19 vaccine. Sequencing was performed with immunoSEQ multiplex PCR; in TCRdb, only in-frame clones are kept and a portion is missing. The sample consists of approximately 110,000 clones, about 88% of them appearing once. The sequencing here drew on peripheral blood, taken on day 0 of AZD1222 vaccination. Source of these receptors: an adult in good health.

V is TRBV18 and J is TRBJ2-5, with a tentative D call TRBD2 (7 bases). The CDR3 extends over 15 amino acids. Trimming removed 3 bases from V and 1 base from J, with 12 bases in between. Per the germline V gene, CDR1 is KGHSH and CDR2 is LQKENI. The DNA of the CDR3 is TGTGCCAGCTCACCCCTACGGGGGGCCCAAGAGACCCAGTACTTC. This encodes CASSPLRGAQETQYF.

DNA of the CDR3: TGTGCCACCAGTGACCCCGGACAGGGGGCTTACGAGCAGTACTTC. Protein sequence: CATSDPGQGAYEQYF. The chain employs TRBV24-1 and TRBJ2-7; TRBD1 matches at 11 bases. In germline, CDR1 is KGHDR, CDR2 SFDVKD. CDR3 length: 15 residues. Losses at the gene ends were 4 bases for V and 4 bases for J; bases not matched to a gene: 5.

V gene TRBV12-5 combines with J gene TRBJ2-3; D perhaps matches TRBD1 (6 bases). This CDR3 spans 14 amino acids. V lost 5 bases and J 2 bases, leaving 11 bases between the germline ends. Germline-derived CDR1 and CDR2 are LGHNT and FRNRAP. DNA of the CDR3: TGTGCTAGTGGTCCAGACAGGCTCACAGATACGCAGTATTTT. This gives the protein CASGPDRLTDTQYF.

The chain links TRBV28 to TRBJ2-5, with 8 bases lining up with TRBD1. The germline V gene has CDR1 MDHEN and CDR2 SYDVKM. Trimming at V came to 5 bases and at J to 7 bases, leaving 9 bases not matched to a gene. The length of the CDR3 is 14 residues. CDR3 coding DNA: TGTGCCAGCAGTCAGGGACAGGCCCCCAGGACCCAGTACTTC. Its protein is CASSQGQAPRTQYF. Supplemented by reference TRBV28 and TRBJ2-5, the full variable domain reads DVKVTQSSRYLVKRTGEKVFLECVQDMDHENMFWYRQDPGLGLRLIYFSYDVKMKEKGDIPEGYSVSREKKERFSLILESASTNQTSMYLCASSQGQAPRTQYFGPGTRLLVL.

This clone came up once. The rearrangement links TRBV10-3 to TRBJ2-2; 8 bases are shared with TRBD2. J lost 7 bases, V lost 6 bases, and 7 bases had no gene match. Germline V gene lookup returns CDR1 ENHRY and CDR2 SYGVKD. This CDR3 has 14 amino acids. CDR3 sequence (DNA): TGTGCCATCAGCGGGACTAGTTTAGTCGGGGAGCTGTTTTTT. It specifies CAISGTSLVGELFF.

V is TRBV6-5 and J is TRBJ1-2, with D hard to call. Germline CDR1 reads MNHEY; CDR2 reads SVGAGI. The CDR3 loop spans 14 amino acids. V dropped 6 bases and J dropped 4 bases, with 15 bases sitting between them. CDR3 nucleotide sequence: TGTGCCAGCAGCTTAGGAGGGAAGGGCTATGGCTACACCTTC. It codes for CASSLGGKGYGYTF.

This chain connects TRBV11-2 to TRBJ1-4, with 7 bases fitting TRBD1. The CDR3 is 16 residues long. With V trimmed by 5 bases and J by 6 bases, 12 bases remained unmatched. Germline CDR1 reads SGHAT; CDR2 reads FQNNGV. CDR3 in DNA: TGTGCCAGCAGCCGGAAAACAGGGGTGTCATATGAAAAACTGTTTTTT. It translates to CASSRKTGVSYEKLFF.

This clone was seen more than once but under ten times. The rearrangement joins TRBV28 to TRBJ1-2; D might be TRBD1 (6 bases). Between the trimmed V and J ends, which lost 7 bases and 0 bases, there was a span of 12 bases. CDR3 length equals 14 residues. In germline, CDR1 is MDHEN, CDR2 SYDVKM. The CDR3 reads CASKLGGANYGYTF. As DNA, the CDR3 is TGTGCCAGCAAGTTAGGGGGGGCTAACTATGGCTACACCTTC.

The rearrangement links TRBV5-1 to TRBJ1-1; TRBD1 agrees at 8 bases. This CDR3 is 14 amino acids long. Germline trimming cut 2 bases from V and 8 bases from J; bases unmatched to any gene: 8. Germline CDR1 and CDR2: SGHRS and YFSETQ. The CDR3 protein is CASSFTGQDIEAFF. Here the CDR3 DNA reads TGCGCCAGCAGCTTTACGGGACAGGACATAGAAGCTTTCTTT.

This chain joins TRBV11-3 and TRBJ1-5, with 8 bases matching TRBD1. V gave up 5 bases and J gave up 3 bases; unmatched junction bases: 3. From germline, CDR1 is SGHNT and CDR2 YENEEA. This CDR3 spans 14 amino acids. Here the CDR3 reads CASSPGGPNQPQHF. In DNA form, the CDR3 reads TGTGCCAGCAGCCCAGGGGGCCCCAATCAGCCCCAGCATTTT.

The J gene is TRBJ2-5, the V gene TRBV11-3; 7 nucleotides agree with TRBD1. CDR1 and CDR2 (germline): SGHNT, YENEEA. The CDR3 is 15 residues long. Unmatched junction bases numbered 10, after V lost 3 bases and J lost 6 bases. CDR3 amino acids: CASSFSGTVGKTQYF. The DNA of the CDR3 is TGTGCCAGCAGCTTCTCGGGGACAGTTGGAAAGACCCAGTACTTC.

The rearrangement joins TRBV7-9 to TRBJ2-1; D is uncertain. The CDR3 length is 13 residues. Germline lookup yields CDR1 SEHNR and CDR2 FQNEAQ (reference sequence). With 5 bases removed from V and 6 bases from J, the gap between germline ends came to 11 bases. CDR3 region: CASSPADVNEQFF. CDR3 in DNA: TGTGCCAGCAGCCCGGCGGACGTCAATGAGCAGTTCTTC.

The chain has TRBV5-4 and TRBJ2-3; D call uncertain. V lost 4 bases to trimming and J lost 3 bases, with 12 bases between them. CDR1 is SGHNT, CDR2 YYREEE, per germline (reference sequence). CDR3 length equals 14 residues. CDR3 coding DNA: TGTGCCAGCAGCACCGCCGGGCGGACAGATACGCAGTATTTT. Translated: CASSTAGRTDTQYF.

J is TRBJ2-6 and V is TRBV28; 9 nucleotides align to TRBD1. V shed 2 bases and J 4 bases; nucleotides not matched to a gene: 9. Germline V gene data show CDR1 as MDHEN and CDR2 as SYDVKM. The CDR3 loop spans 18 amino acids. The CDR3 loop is CASSLLGQGAGGANVLTF. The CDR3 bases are TGTGCCAGCAGTTTACTGGGACAGGGAGCGGGAGGGGCCAACGTCCTGACTTTC.

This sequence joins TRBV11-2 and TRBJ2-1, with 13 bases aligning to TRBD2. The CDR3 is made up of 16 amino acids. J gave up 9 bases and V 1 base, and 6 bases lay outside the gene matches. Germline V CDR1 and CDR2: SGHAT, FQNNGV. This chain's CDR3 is CASSLGTSGSTGEQFF. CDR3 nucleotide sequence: TGTGCCAGCAGCTTAGGGACTAGCGGGAGTACCGGTGAGCAGTTCTTC.

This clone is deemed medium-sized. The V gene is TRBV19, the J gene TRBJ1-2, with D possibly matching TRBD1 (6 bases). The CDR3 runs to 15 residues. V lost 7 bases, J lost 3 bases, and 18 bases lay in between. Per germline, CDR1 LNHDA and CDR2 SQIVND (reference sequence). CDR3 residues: CASIPRGRKDYGYTF. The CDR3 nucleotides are TGTGCCAGTATCCCCCGGGGGCGGAAAGACTATGGCTACACCTTC.

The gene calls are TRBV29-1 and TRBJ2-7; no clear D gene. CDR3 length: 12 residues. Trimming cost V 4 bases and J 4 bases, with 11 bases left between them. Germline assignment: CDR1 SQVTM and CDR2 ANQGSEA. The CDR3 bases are TGCAGCGTTGTGGGCGAACAATACGAGCAGTACGTC. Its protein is CSVVGEQYEQYV.

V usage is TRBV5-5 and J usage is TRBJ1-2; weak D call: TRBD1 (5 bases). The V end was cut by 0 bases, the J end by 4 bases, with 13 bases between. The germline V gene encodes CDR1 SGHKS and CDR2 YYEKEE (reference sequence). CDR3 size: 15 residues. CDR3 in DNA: TGTGCCAGCAGCTTGGGGGCGGGGCAAGTCTATGGCTACACCTTC. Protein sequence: CASSLGAGQVYGYTF. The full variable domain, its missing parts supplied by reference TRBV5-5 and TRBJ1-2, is DAGVTQSPTHLIKTRGQQVTLRCSPISGHKSVSWYQQVLGQGPQFIFQYYEKEERGRGNFPDRFSARQFPNYSSELNVNALLLGDSALYLCASSLGAGQVYGYTFGSGTRLTVV.

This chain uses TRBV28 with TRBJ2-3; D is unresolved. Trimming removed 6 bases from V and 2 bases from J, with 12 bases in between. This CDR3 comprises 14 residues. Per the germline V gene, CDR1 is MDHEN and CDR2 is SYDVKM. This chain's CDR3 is CASSPTGYTDTQYF. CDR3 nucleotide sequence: TGTGCCAGCAGCCCGACTGGATACACAGATACGCAGTATTTT. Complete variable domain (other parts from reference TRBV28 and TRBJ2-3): DVKVTQSSRYLVKRTGEKVFLECVQDMDHENMFWYRQDPGLGLRLIYFSYDVKMKEKGDIPEGYSVSREKKERFSLILESASTNQTSMYLCASSPTGYTDTQYFGPGTRLTVL.

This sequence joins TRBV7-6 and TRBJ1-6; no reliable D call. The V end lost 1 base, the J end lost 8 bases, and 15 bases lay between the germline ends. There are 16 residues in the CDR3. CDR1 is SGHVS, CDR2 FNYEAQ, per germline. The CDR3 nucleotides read TGTGCCAGCAGCTTAGGCAGCGGAGGCGCCGATTCACCCCTCCACTTT. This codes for CASSLGSGGADSPLHF.

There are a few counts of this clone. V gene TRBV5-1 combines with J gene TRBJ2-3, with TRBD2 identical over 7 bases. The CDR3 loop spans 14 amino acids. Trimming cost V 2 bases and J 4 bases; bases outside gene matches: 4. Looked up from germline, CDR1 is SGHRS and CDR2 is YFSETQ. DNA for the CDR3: TGCGCCAGCAGCTTTTCGGGACTATCAGATACGCAGTATTTT. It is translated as CASSFSGLSDTQYF.

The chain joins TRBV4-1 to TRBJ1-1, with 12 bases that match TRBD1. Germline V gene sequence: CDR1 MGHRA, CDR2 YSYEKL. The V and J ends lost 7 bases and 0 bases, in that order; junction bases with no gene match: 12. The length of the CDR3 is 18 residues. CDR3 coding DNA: TGCGCCAGCATAGGTAGGGGGACAGGGGGCCTTTTGAACACTGAAGCTTTCTTT. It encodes CASIGRGTGGLLNTEAFF.

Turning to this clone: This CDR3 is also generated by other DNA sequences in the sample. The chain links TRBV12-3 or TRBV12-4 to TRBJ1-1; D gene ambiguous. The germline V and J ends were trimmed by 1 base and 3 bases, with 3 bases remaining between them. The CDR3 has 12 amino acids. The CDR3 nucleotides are TGTGCCAGCAGTTTAGGGTACACTGAAGCTTTCTTT. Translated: CASSLGYTEAFF.

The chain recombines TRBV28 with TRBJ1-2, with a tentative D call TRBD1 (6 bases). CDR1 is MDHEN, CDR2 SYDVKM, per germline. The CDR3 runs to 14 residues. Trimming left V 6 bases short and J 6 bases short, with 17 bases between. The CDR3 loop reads CASRAGGRNDGYTF. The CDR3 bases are TGTGCCAGCAGGGCCGGGGGGCGCAATGATGGCTACACCTTC.

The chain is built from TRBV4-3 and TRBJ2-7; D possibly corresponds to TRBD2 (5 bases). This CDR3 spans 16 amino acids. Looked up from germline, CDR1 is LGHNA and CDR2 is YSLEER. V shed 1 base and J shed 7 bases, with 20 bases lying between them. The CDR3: CASSQGGAAPRWEQYF. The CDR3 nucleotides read TGCGCCAGCAGCCAAGGGGGAGCGGCCCCACGGTGGGAGCAGTACTTC.

CDR3 bases: TGTGCCAGCAGTCACCCAGATGGGACAGGGGCGGGACAGCCCCAGCATTTT. Amino acid sequence: CASSHPDGTGAGQPQHF. The chain is built from TRBV6-6 and TRBJ1-5; the match to TRBD1 covers 10 bases. Losses at the gene ends were 5 bases for V and 7 bases for J; bases not matched to a gene: 14. CDR3 length: 17 amino acids. CDR1 is MNHNY, CDR2 SVGAGI, per germline (reference sequence).